The 16 T cell receptor beta chains listed next were all sequenced from one sample in a study of blood T cell repertoires in COVID-19. Profiled with immunoSEQ multiplex PCR; TCRdb holds only in-frame clones, not every one. This sample has approximately 240,000 clones, with around four fifths found just once. The specimen was peripheral blood. The receptors shown here come from a woman between 35 and 50 years old with active or convalescent COVID-19.

This chain joins TRBV4-1 and TRBJ1-4, with 10 bases identical to TRBD1. The germline V gene has CDR1 MGHRA and CDR2 YSYEKL. Losses at the gene ends were 4 bases for V and 7 bases for J; bases not matched to a gene: 6. This CDR3 is 15 amino acids long. The chain's CDR3 is CASSPGTGEIEKLFF. CDR3 DNA sequence: TGCGCCAGCAGCCCGGGGACAGGGGAAATTGAAAAACTGTTTTTT.

The DNA for the CDR3 is TGTGCCTGGGGACTGGGCCAGGGGGCGGCTAATGAAAAACTGTTTTTT. This gives the protein CAWGLGQGAANEKLFF. The chain employs TRBV30 and TRBJ1-4, with 8 nucleotides matching TRBD1. After removal of 5 bases from V and 3 bases from J, the junction contained 11 bases not matched to a gene. Germline assignment: CDR1 GTSNPN and CDR2 SVGIG (reference sequence). This CDR3 is 16 amino acids long.

The table lists this clone with a few counts. The CDR3 region has the DNA TGTGCCATCAGTGCCGGGACAGGGGCGGATGGCTACACCTTC. Translation gives CAISAGTGADGYTF. The chain is built from TRBV10-3 and TRBJ1-2, with 10 nucleotides matching TRBD1. Germline V gives CDR1 ENHRY, CDR2 SYGVKD. The CDR3 has 14 amino acids. With V trimmed by 4 bases and J by 6 bases, 5 bases remained unmatched.

The chain has TRBV6-5 and TRBJ2-3; 11 bases align to TRBD2. The CDR3 has 16 amino acids. Unmatched junction bases numbered 3, after V lost 3 bases and J lost 1 base. Germline loops: CDR1 MNHEY, CDR2 SVGAGI. CDR3 residues: CASSYRSGGGTDTQYF. In DNA, the CDR3 is TGTGCCAGCAGTTATCGTAGCGGGGGGGGCACAGATACGCAGTATTTT.

This clone was counted a few times. The genes are TRBV6-5 and TRBJ2-2, with D tentatively TRBD2 (5 bases). Germline V gene lookup returns CDR1 MNHEY and CDR2 SVGAGI. There are 13 residues in the CDR3. Trimming took off 5 bases at V and 3 bases at J, with 7 bases between the two ends. The CDR3 sequence is CASSTRDTGELFF. As DNA, the CDR3 is TGTGCCAGCAGTACTAGAGACACCGGGGAGCTGTTTTTT.

The chain combines TRBV4-1 with TRBJ1-1, with 8 bases identical to TRBD1. Germline V gives CDR1 MGHRA, CDR2 YSYEKL. J gave up 5 bases and V 1 base, and 12 bases lay outside the gene matches. The CDR3 is 17 residues long. Written as DNA, the CDR3 is TGCGCCAGCAGCCAAGGATCGACCAGGGGGCGCGATACTGAAGCTTTCTTT. Translating gives CASSQGSTRGRDTEAFF.

This rearrangement joins TRBV7-6 to TRBJ1-5; no clear D. This CDR3 contains 13 residues. Trimming pared 1 base from V and 3 bases from J, leaving 4 bases between. Germline V gives CDR1 SGHVS, CDR2 FNYEAQ. The CDR3 region has the DNA TGTGCCAGCAGCTTAGTTATCAATCAGCCCCAGCATTTT. It translates to CASSLVINQPQHF.

This chain uses TRBV10-1 with TRBJ1-2; a weak D match, TRBD1 (6 bases). CDR1 WNHNN and CDR2 SYGVQD come from the germline V gene (reference sequence). Trimming removed 6 bases from V and 6 bases from J, with 20 bases in between. CDR3 length: 15 amino acids. The CDR3 nucleotides read TGCGCCAGCAGCCCCGTGGCAGGACAGCCGCATGGCTACACCTTC. Translating gives CASSPVAGQPHGYTF.

The V and J genes are TRBV7-9 and TRBJ2-7; D remains unclear. The CDR3 runs 11 residues. The V end was cut by 8 bases, the J end by 3 bases, with 8 bases between. Germline CDR1 SEHNR, CDR2 FQNEAQ (reference sequence). The CDR3 loop reads CASERDYEQYF. CDR3 DNA sequence: TGTGCCAGCGAAAGAGACTACGAGCAGTACTTC.

The V and J genes are TRBV9 and TRBJ1-1; possibly TRBD1 for D (6 bases). The CDR3 is 14 amino acids. Trimming pared 6 bases from V and 5 bases from J, leaving 17 bases between. Germline V gene lookup returns CDR1 SGDLS and CDR2 YYNGEE. The CDR3 nucleotides read TGTGCCAGCACCCGCGGAGGGGGAGGGACTGAAGCTTTCTTT. As protein: CASTRGGGGTEAFF.

This clone showed up just once. This chain links TRBV30 with TRBJ1-1; D unresolved. The CDR3 has 12 residues. V lost 7 bases to trimming and J lost 2 bases, with 11 bases between them. Per germline, CDR1 GTSNPN and CDR2 SVGIG (reference sequence). The CDR3 region is CASTSSNTEAFF. Here the CDR3 DNA reads TGTGCCTCTACCTCGAGCAACACTGAAGCTTTCTTT.

The V call is TRBV2, the J call TRBJ2-3; 7 bases match TRBD2. V gave up 6 bases and J gave up 0 bases; unmatched junction bases: 3. This CDR3 is 14 amino acids long. From germline, CDR1 is SNHLY and CDR2 FYNNEI. CDR3 region: CASRGDYSTDTQYF. The DNA for the CDR3 is TGTGCCAGCAGGGGGGACTATAGCACAGATACGCAGTATTTT. Full variable domain (rest looked up from reference TRBV2 and TRBJ2-3): EPEVTQTPSHQVTQMGQEVILRCVPISNHLYFYWYRQILGQKVEFLVSFYNNEISEKSEIFDDQFSVERPDGSNFTLKIRSTKLEDSAMYFCASRGDYSTDTQYFGPGTRLTVL.

Of note for this clone: This could be a read error, since a much larger clone is one nucleotide away. The gene calls are TRBV7-3 and TRBJ2-5, with TRBD1 matching over 8 bases. The length of the CDR3 is 13 residues. Per the germline V gene, CDR1 is SGHTA and CDR2 is FQGTGA. Trimming at V came to 5 bases and at J to 4 bases, leaving 3 bases not matched to a gene. As DNA, the CDR3 is TGTGCCAGCAGCGTTACAGGGGGAGAGACCCAGTACTTC. This sequence encodes CASSVTGGETQYF.

The gene calls are TRBV7-6 and TRBJ2-7, with TRBD2 matching over 7 bases. This CDR3 region has 15 residues. The germline gives CDR1 SGHVS, CDR2 FNYEAQ. Trimming cost V 1 base and J 3 bases; bases outside gene matches: 6. CDR3 sequence reads: CASSLVGGSDYEQYF. Written as DNA, the CDR3 is TGTGCCAGCAGCTTAGTCGGGGGGTCCGACTACGAGCAGTACTTC.

This chain connects TRBV2 to TRBJ2-5; D is perhaps TRBD1 (5 bases). This CDR3 has 13 amino acids. The germline gives CDR1 SNHLY, CDR2 FYNNEI. With 3 bases removed from V and 3 bases from J, the gap between germline ends came to 8 bases. CDR3 region: CASSEGPEETQYF. The CDR3 DNA reads TGTGCCAGCAGTGAGGGGCCGGAAGAGACCCAGTACTTC.

In regard to this clone: Other DNA sequences within the sample encode an identical CDR3. The chain employs TRBV5-5 and TRBJ2-1, with D maybe TRBD2 (6 bases). The ends were cut back, 4 bases at V and 0 bases at J, with 11 bases in the middle. Germline V CDR1 and CDR2: SGHKS, YYEKEE (reference sequence). There are 15 residues in the CDR3. Written as DNA, the CDR3 is TGTGCCAGCAGCCGGGGAGGAAGCTCCTACAATGAGCAGTTCTTC. Translating gives CASSRGGSSYNEQFF.